A selection of T cell receptor beta chains follows, all from one sample in a study of T cells after yellow fever vaccination. From the 5' RACE reads, TCRdb called clonotypes with MiXCR, one entry per CDR3 protein. The data hold about 220,000 distinct CDR3 sequences, with around 6.7% observed a single time. The sample was CD4+ T cells sorted from PBMCs, taken on the day of the yellow fever booster vaccination. These receptors came from a man aged 30 to 39 who received the YFV17D yellow fever vaccine. CDR3s include the opening cysteine and the closing phenylalanine or tryptophan.

cdr3_aa: CASSQTLLEGSYEQYF
j_call: TRBJ2-7
v_call: TRBV4-3

cdr3_aa: CSALRGLAGSSYNEQFF
j_call: TRBJ2-1
v_call: TRBV29-1

cdr3_aa: CSVRTRGDTEAFF
j_call: TRBJ1-1
v_call: TRBV29-1

cdr3_aa: CASSQEAAAGANVLTF
j_call: TRBJ2-6
v_call: TRBV4-2

cdr3_aa: CAVGSNQPQHF
j_call: TRBJ1-5
v_call: TRBV10-3

cdr3_aa: CASTREFRNTIYF
j_call: TRBJ1-3
v_call: TRBV12-3/TRBV12-4

cdr3_aa: CASSQGLAGRIFGETQYF
j_call: TRBJ2-5
v_call: TRBV5-6

cdr3_aa: CASSRLPGSSGRADLLQETQYF
j_call: TRBJ2-5
v_call: TRBV5-1

cdr3_aa: CSAREPTRDFDGTDTQYF
j_call: TRBJ2-3
v_call: TRBV20-1

cdr3_aa: CSAFRQAGLGGQETQYF
j_call: TRBJ2-5
v_call: TRBV20-1

cdr3_aa: CSARLAGGPLGELFF
j_call: TRBJ2-2
v_call: TRBV20-1

cdr3_aa: CSTKGGYTDTQYF
j_call: TRBJ2-3
v_call: TRBV29-1

cdr3_aa: CASMGLGEAYNEQFF
j_call: TRBJ2-1
v_call: TRBV4-1

cdr3_aa: CASSSYRVSSTDTQYF
j_call: TRBJ2-3
v_call: TRBV7-2

cdr3_aa: CASSLASSGKGGEQYF
j_call: TRBJ2-7
v_call: TRBV12-3/TRBV12-4

cdr3_aa: CASSSGTSGPRTDTQYF
j_call: TRBJ2-3
v_call: TRBV7-3

cdr3_aa: CAIRGTGHEQYF
j_call: TRBJ2-7
v_call: TRBV10-3

cdr3_aa: CASSLGRVRGDEQFF
j_call: TRBJ2-1
v_call: TRBV7-2

cdr3_aa: CSARDGQVLTGELFF
j_call: TRBJ2-2
v_call: TRBV20-1

cdr3_aa: CASSRGTSGTYEQYF
j_call: TRBJ2-7
v_call: TRBV12-3/TRBV12-4

cdr3_aa: CASSLGTSGSSYEQYF
j_call: TRBJ2-7
v_call: TRBV7-9

cdr3_aa: CASSPDTSYNEQFF
j_call: TRBJ2-1
v_call: TRBV7-9

cdr3_aa: CASSFGKMGTEAFF
j_call: TRBJ1-1
v_call: TRBV7-9

cdr3_aa: CASSLDAAGTGEQFF
j_call: TRBJ2-1
v_call: TRBV7-2